This T cell receptor (beta chain) stems from a study of cytomegalovirus exposure and HLA in healthy donors. About the study: An analysis done earlier identified about 120 million unique TCR beta sequences from roughly 190 million T cells. Unique TCRs numbering roughly 85 million, obtained from HLA-typed donors, made up an early data release.

Amplification used 60 Vbeta primers and 13 Jbeta primers. Profiled with immunoSEQ multiplex PCR; TCRdb holds only in-frame clones, not every one. The sample has about 120,000 clones; about three fifths are singletons. General study points: Earlier analysis looked at TCR beta V segments, and most were productive about 90% or about 30% of the time. Reportedly, HLA-A and HLA-B alleles of most subjects were accurately predicted from TCR beta.

In regard to this clone: Antigen: not known.

This clonotype was obtained from a man between 40 and 49 years old in good health and CMV-seropositive. Material for sequencing was PBMCs.

CDR3 residues: CAISEGMGGVNTGELFF. In nucleotides, the CDR3 is TGTGCCATCAGTGAGGGAATGGGGGGGGTCAACACCGGGGAGCTGTTTTTT. This chain joins TRBV10-3 and TRBJ2-2, with 7 bases fitting TRBD2. The J segment lost 2 bases and the V segment lost 2 bases, leaving 8 bases of the junction unmatched. The germline CDR1 and CDR2 sequences are ENHRY and SYGVKD. This CDR3 is 17 amino acids long.